Listed here are 3 T cell receptor beta chains from one sample, sequenced in a study of CD8 T cells in Susac syndrome. An input of 0.5 to 1 ug of RNA was subjected to reverse transcription using random hexamers. TCRdb recomputed calls from the immunoSEQ multiplex PCR reads with MiXCR, one row per CDR3 protein. The data show about 160,000 distinct CDR3 sequences, with roughly 94% seen just once and around 0.08% held by the top ten. Sequencing was performed on CD4+ T cells from PBMCs. These receptors were obtained from a human donor in good health.

This rearrangement joins TRBV2 to TRBJ1-5, with a weak D call TRBD1 (6 bases). Germline V CDR1 and CDR2: SNHLY, FYNNEI. V lost 8 bases, J lost 7 bases, and 15 bases lay in between. The CDR3 is made up of 13 amino acids. The CDR3 region has the DNA TGTGCCAGCGGCCGAGGAACAGGGCAGCCCCAGCATTTT. Protein: CASGRGTGQPQHF.

This chain connects TRBV5-1 to TRBJ1-3; the D gene is possibly TRBD1 (5 bases). CDR1 and CDR2 from the germline V gene are SGHRS and YFSETQ. The length of the CDR3 is 14 residues. V lost 2 bases and J lost 0, with 6 bases in between. The CDR3 DNA sequence: TGCGCCAGCAGCTTAGGGGACTCTGGAAACACCATATATTTT. Translating it yields CASSLGDSGNTIYF. Together with reference TRBV5-1 and TRBJ1-3, the CDR3 gives the full variable domain: KAGVTQTPRYLIKTRGQQVTLSCSPISGHRSVSWYQQTPGQGLQFLFEYFSETQRNKGNFPGRFSGRQFSNSRSEMNVSTLELGDSALYLCASSLGDSGNTIYFGEGSWLTVV.

This chain links TRBV7-2 with TRBJ2-1; D is unresolved. The CDR3 length is 14 residues. Per the germline V gene, CDR1 is SGHTA and CDR2 is FQGNSA. With 2 bases removed from V and 3 bases from J, the gap between germline ends came to 8 bases. The CDR3 spells CASSLRPDYNEQFF. In nucleotides, the CDR3 is TGTGCCAGCAGCTTAAGGCCCGACTACAATGAGCAGTTCTTC.